The rows below give T cell receptor beta chains drawn from one sample of a study of shared T cell receptors in the human thymus. Measured with immunoSEQ multiplex PCR; TCRdb has only the in-frame clones, and not every one. The sample has roughly 700,000 clones, around 89% seen once. The same sample was also used in a study of human thymus T cells.

Input material: thymocytes. The receptors derive from a boy in the first two years of life with a congenital heart defect. CDR3s include the opening cysteine and the closing phenylalanine or tryptophan. Fields, in order: CDR3 protein, CDR3 DNA, V gene, D gene, J gene, clone size. The D gene is left open where the match is weak. Clone size is stated in some rows and not others, as once, few, many or a class when expanded.

CDR3aa: CSGKLANTGELFF; CDR3nt: TGCAGCGGGAAACTAGCGAACACCGGGGAGCTGTTTTTT; v_gene: TRBV29-1; d_gene: NA; j_gene: TRBJ2-2; abundance: NA
CDR3aa: CASSESSRGRGTDTQYF; CDR3nt: TGCGCCAGCAGTGAGTCATCCCGGGGAAGAGGCACAGATACGCAGTATTTT; v_gene: TRBV10-1; d_gene: NA; j_gene: TRBJ2-3; abundance: NA
CDR3aa: CASSPGGYNEQFF; CDR3nt: TGTGCCAGCAGCCCGGGGGGCTACAATGAGCAGTTCTTC; v_gene: TRBV5-6; d_gene: TRBD2; j_gene: TRBJ2-1; abundance: NA
CDR3aa: CASSPTGAKETQYF; CDR3nt: TGTGCCAGCAGCCCGACAGGGGCCAAAGAGACCCAGTACTTC; v_gene: TRBV5-4; d_gene: TRBD1; j_gene: TRBJ2-5; abundance: NA
CDR3aa: CASTSGGYSNQPQHF; CDR3nt: TGTGCCAGCACCTCGGGGGGTTATAGCAATCAGCCCCAGCATTTT; v_gene: TRBV27; d_gene: NA; j_gene: TRBJ1-5; abundance: NA
CDR3aa: CASTQGMKGAAGANVLTF; CDR3nt: TGTGCCAGCACCCAAGGAATGAAGGGGGCGGCTGGGGCCAACGTCCTGACTTTC; v_gene: TRBV27; d_gene: TRBD1; j_gene: TRBJ2-6; abundance: NA
CDR3aa: CASSARLAGEENEQFF; CDR3nt: TGTGCCAGCAGTGCCCGGCTAGCGGGAGAGGAAAATGAGCAGTTCTTC; v_gene: TRBV25-1; d_gene: TRBD2; j_gene: TRBJ2-1; abundance: NA
CDR3aa: CASGQGVLGNTGELFF; CDR3nt: TGTGCCAGTGGACAGGGAGTTTTAGGGAACACCGGGGAGCTGTTTTTT; v_gene: TRBV5-8; d_gene: TRBD1; j_gene: TRBJ2-2; abundance: NA
CDR3aa: CTSSQDFLAGGTTNTGELFF; CDR3nt: TGCACCAGCAGCCAAGATTTCCTAGCGGGGGGGACTACTAACACCGGGGAGCTGTTTTTT; v_gene: TRBV1; d_gene: NA; j_gene: TRBJ2-2; abundance: NA
CDR3aa: CASSPSPTRRTYEQYF; CDR3nt: TGTGCCAGCAGCCCCTCCCCGACTAGACGAACCTACGAGCAGTACTTC; v_gene: TRBV9; d_gene: NA; j_gene: TRBJ2-7; abundance: NA
CDR3aa: CASSLALRDRGRPGLAGRYEQYF; CDR3nt: TGTGCCAGCAGTTTAGCCCTCCGGGACAGGGGGCGCCCCGGACTAGCGGGTAGATACGAGCAGTACTTC; v_gene: TRBV28; d_gene: NA; j_gene: TRBJ2-7; abundance: once
CDR3aa: CASSSTSGASYEQYF; CDR3nt: TGTGCCAGCAGCTCCACTAGCGGGGCCTCCTACGAGCAGTACTTC; v_gene: TRBV7-2; d_gene: TRBD2; j_gene: TRBJ2-7; abundance: NA
CDR3aa: CASGPGRDRASYGYTF; CDR3nt: TGTGCTAGTGGTCCGGGACGGGACAGGGCGTCGTATGGCTACACCTTC; v_gene: TRBV12-5; d_gene: TRBD1; j_gene: TRBJ1-2; abundance: NA
CDR3aa: CASSQPSGLARLNEQFF; CDR3nt: TGCGCCAGCAGCCAACCATCGGGACTAGCGAGACTTAATGAGCAGTTCTTC; v_gene: TRBV4-3; d_gene: TRBD2; j_gene: TRBJ2-1; abundance: NA
CDR3aa: CATSRDPGSVQPQHF; CDR3nt: TGTGCCACCAGCAGAGATCCGGGGTCAGTTCAGCCCCAGCATTTT; v_gene: TRBV15; d_gene: NA; j_gene: TRBJ1-5; abundance: NA
CDR3aa: CASSPGEVASTNEQFF; CDR3nt: TGCGCCAGCAGCCCTGGAGAGGTCGCTTCCACCAATGAGCAGTTCTTC; v_gene: TRBV4-1; d_gene: NA; j_gene: TRBJ2-1; abundance: once
CDR3aa: CASSDRTSESSYNEQFF; CDR3nt: TGTGCCAGCAGTGACCGGACTAGCGAAAGCTCCTACAATGAGCAGTTCTTC; v_gene: TRBV6-4; d_gene: TRBD2; j_gene: TRBJ2-1; abundance: NA
CDR3aa: CASRVGLAGPYEQYF; CDR3nt: TGTGCCAGCAGGGTGGGACTAGCGGGCCCCTACGAGCAGTACTTC; v_gene: TRBV7-2; d_gene: TRBD2; j_gene: TRBJ2-7; abundance: NA
CDR3aa: CASSQHSAPPGGGKDTQYF; CDR3nt: TGCGCCAGCAGCCAGCACTCTGCCCCCCCGGGCGGGGGCAAGGATACGCAGTATTTT; v_gene: TRBV4-1; d_gene: NA; j_gene: TRBJ2-3; abundance: NA
CDR3aa: CASSSAGGQGALNYGYTF; CDR3nt: TGCGCCAGCAGCTCGGCGGGAGGACAGGGGGCGCTGAACTATGGCTACACCTTC; v_gene: TRBV5-1; d_gene: TRBD1; j_gene: TRBJ1-2; abundance: once
CDR3aa: CAISERDRNEQFF; CDR3nt: TGTGCCATCAGTGAGCGGGATCGGAATGAGCAGTTCTTC; v_gene: TRBV10-3; d_gene: NA; j_gene: TRBJ2-1; abundance: NA
CDR3aa: CSVALQNEQFF; CDR3nt: TGCAGCGTTGCCCTACAGAATGAGCAGTTCTTC; v_gene: TRBV29-1; d_gene: NA; j_gene: TRBJ2-1; abundance: NA
CDR3aa: CASSCRTSGNEQFF; CDR3nt: TGTGCCAGCAGCTGCCGGACTAGCGGGAATGAGCAGTTCTTC; v_gene: TRBV5-8; d_gene: TRBD2; j_gene: TRBJ2-1; abundance: NA
CDR3aa: CASSPAPLRVTGGPCNEQFF; CDR3nt: TGTGCCAGCAGCCCAGCCCCATTACGGGTCACGGGAGGACCTTGTAATGAGCAGTTCTTC; v_gene: TRBV9; d_gene: TRBD2; j_gene: TRBJ2-1; abundance: NA
CDR3aa: CASSRERPRGSYEQYF; CDR3nt: TGCGCCAGCAGCCGCGAGAGACCCCGAGGCTCCTACGAGCAGTACTTC; v_gene: TRBV4-1; d_gene: NA; j_gene: TRBJ2-7; abundance: NA
CDR3aa: CASSQGFQAFF; CDR3nt: TGTGCCAGCAGCCAGGGGTTCCAAGCTTTCTTT; v_gene: TRBV7-9; d_gene: NA; j_gene: TRBJ1-1; abundance: NA
CDR3aa: CASSHQETQYF; CDR3nt: TGTGCCAGCAGTCATCAAGAGACCCAGTACTTC; v_gene: TRBV27; d_gene: NA; j_gene: TRBJ2-5; abundance: once
CDR3aa: CASSVNPQLAYGYTF; CDR3nt: TGCGCCAGCAGCGTCAACCCCCAGCTAGCCTATGGCTACACCTTC; v_gene: TRBV5-1; d_gene: NA; j_gene: TRBJ1-2; abundance: NA
CDR3aa: CASSPPGLDRNTQYF; CDR3nt: TGTGCCAGCTCACCGCCCGGACTAGATAGGAATACGCAGTATTTT; v_gene: TRBV18; d_gene: TRBD2; j_gene: TRBJ2-3; abundance: NA
CDR3aa: CASSEARGGSGGPTDTQYF; CDR3nt: TGTGCCAGCAGTGAAGCTAGGGGGGGTAGCGGGGGACCCACAGATACGCAGTATTTT; v_gene: TRBV2; d_gene: TRBD2; j_gene: TRBJ2-3; abundance: NA